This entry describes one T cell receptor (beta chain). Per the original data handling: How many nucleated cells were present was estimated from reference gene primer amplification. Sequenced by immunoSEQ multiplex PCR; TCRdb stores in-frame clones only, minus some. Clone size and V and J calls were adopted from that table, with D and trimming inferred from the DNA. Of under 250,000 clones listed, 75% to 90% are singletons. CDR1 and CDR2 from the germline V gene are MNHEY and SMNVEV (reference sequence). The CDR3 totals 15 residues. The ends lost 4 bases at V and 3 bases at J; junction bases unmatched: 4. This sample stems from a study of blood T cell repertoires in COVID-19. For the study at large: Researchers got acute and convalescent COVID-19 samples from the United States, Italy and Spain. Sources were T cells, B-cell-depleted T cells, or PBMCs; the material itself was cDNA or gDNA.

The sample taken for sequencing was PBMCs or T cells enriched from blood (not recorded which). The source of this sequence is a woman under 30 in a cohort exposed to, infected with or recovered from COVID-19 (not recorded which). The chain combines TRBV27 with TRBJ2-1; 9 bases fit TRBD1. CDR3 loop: CASSSGQGFYNEQFF. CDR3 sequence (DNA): TGTGCCAGCAGTTCCGGACAGGGGTTCTACAATGAGCAGTTCTTC.